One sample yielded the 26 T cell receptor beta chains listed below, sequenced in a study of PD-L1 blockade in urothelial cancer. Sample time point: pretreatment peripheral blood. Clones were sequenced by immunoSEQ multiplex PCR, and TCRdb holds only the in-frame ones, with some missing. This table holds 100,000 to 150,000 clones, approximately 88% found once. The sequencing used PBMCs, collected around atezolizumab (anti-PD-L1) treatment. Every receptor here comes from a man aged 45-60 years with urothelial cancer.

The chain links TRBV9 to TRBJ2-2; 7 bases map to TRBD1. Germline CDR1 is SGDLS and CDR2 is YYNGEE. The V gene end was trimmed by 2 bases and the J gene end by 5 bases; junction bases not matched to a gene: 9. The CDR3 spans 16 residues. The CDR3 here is CASSVSGQAGTGELFF. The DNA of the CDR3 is TGTGCCAGCAGCGTCAGCGGACAGGCAGGAACCGGGGAGCTGTTTTTT.

Written as DNA, the CDR3 is TGTGCCAGCAGCCAGACTCCCGCGAACACCGGGGAGCTGTTTTTT. It encodes CASSQTPANTGELFF. J is TRBJ2-2 and V is TRBV6-1; D uncertain. Trimming cost V 6 bases and J 0 bases, with 11 bases left between them. The CDR3 contains 15 residues. Germline assignment: CDR1 MNHNS and CDR2 SASEGT.

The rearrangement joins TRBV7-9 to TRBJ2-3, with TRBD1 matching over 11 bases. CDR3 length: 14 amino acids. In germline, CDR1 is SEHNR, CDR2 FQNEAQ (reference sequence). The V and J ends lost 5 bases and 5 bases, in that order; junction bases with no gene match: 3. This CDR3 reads CASSGGTGGDTQYF. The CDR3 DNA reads TGTGCCAGCAGCGGAGGGACAGGGGGAGATACGCAGTATTTT. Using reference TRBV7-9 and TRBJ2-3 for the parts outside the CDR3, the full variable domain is DTGVSQNPRHKITKRGQNVTFRCDPISEHNRLYWYRQTLGQGPEFLTYFQNEAQLEKSRLLSDRFSAERPKGSFSTLEIQRTEQGDSAMYLCASSGGTGGDTQYFGPGTRLTVL.

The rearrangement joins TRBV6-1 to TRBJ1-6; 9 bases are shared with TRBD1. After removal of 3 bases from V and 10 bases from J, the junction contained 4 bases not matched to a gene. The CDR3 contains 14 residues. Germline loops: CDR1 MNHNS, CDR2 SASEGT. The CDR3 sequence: CASSEGQGRSPLHF. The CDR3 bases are TGTGCCAGCAGTGAGGGACAGGGACGCTCACCCCTCCACTTT.

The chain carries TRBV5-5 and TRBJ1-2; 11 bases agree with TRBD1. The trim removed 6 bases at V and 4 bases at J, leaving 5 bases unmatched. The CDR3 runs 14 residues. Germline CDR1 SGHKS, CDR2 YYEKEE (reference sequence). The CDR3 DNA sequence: TGTGCCAGCAACGGACAGGGGGCAACCTATGGCTACACCTTC. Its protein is CASNGQGATYGYTF. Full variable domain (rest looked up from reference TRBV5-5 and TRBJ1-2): DAGVTQSPTHLIKTRGQQVTLRCSPISGHKSVSWYQQVLGQGPQFIFQYYEKEERGRGNFPDRFSARQFPNYSSELNVNALLLGDSALYLCASNGQGATYGYTFGSGTRLTVV.

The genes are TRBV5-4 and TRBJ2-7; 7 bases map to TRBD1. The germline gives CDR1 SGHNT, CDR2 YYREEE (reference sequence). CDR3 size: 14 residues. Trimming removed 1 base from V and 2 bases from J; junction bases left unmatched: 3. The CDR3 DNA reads TGTGCCAGCAGCTTGCCCGGGACAGCCTACGAGCAGTACTTC. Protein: CASSLPGTAYEQYF.

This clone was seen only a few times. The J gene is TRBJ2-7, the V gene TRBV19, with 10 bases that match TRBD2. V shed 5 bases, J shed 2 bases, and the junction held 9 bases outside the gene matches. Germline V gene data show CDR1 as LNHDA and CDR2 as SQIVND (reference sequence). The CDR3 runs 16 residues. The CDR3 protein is CASSSDFLAGAYEQYF. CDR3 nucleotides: TGTGCCAGTAGTTCCGACTTCCTAGCGGGAGCCTACGAGCAGTACTTC.

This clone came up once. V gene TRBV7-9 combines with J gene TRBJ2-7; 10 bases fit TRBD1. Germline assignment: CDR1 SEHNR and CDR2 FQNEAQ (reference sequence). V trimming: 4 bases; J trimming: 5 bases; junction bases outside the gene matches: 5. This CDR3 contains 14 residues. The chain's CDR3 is CASSWGTGDNEQYF. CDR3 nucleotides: TGTGCCAGCAGCTGGGGGACAGGGGACAACGAGCAGTACTTC. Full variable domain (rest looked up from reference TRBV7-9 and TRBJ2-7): DTGVSQNPRHKITKRGQNVTFRCDPISEHNRLYWYRQTLGQGPEFLTYFQNEAQLEKSRLLSDRFSAERPKGSFSTLEIQRTEQGDSAMYLCASSWGTGDNEQYFGPGTRLTVT.

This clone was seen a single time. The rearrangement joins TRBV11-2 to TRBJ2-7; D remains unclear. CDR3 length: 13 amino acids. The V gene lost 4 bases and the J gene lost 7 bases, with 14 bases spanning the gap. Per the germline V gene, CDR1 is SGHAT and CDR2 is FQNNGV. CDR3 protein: CASSSNPDLEQYF. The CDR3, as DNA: TGTGCCAGCAGCTCAAACCCTGACTTGGAGCAGTACTTC. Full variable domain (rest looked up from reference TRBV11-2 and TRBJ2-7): EAGVAQSPRYKIIEKRQSVAFWCNPISGHATLYWYQQILGQGPKLLIQFQNNGVVDDSQLPKDRFSAERLKGVDSTLKIQPAKLEDSAVYLCASSSNPDLEQYFGPGTRLTVT.

The CDR3 reads CASSFSSGRNNEQFF. The CDR3, as DNA: TGTGCCAGCAGCTTTTCCAGCGGGAGGAACAATGAGCAGTTCTTC. The rearrangement uses TRBV7-3 and TRBJ2-1; TRBD2 agrees at 9 bases. J gave up 5 bases and V 3 bases, and 5 bases lay outside the gene matches. The CDR3 covers 15 residues. From germline, CDR1 is SGHTA and CDR2 FQGTGA.

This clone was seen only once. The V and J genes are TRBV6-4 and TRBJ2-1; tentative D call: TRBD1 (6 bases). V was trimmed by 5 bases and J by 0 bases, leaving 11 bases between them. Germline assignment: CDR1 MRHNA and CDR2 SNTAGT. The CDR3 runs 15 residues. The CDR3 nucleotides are TGTGCCAGCAGTACAGGGAAAAGCTCCTACAATGAGCAGTTCTTC. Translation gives CASSTGKSSYNEQFF.

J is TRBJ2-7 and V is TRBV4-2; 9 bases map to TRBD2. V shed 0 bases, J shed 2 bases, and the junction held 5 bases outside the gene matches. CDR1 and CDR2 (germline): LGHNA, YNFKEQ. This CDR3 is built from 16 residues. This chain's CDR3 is CASSQDGASGTYEQYF. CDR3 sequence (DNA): TGTGCCAGCAGCCAAGATGGGGCTAGCGGGACCTACGAGCAGTACTTC.

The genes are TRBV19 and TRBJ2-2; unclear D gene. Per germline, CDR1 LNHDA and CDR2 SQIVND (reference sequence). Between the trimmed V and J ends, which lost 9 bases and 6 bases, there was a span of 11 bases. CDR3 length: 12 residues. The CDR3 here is CASCYSAGELFF. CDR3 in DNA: TGTGCCAGCTGTTATTCGGCCGGGGAGCTGTTTTTT.

The CDR3 DNA reads TGCGCCAGCAGCCAAGTAATTATAGTCCCCTACAATGAGCAGTTCTTC. Translated: CASSQVIIVPYNEQFF. The gene calls are TRBV4-1 and TRBJ2-1; D call uncertain. CDR1 MGHRA and CDR2 YSYEKL come from the germline V gene. V was cut by 1 base and J by 2 bases, with 12 bases left in between. This CDR3 has 16 residues.

In nucleotides, the CDR3 is TGTGCCAGCTCACCTTACGCGACTAGTAGAATGAACGAGCAGTACTTC. Amino acids: CASSPYATSRMNEQYF. The chain joins TRBV18 to TRBJ2-7; perhaps TRBD2 as D (6 bases). From germline, CDR1 is KGHSH and CDR2 LQKENI. V lost 3 bases and J lost 5, with 20 bases in between. The CDR3 consists of 16 residues. The whole variable domain, filled in from reference TRBV18 and TRBJ2-7, reads NAGVMQNPRHLVRRRGQEARLRCSPMKGHSHVYWYRQLPEEGLKFMVYLQKENIIDESGMPKERFSAEFPKEGPSILRIQQVVRGDSAAYFCASSPYATSRMNEQYFGPGTRLTVT.

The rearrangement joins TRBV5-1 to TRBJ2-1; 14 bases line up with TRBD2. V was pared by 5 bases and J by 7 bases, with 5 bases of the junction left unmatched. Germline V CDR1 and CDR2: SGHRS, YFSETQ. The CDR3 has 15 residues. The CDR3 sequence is CASRETSGRVNEQFF. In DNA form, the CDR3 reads TGCGCCAGCAGGGAGACTAGCGGGAGGGTGAATGAGCAGTTCTTC.

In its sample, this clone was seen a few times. The CDR3 coding sequence is TGTGCCAGCAGTGAACCCCAGGCAGGCTGGGCAGGAAAACTGTTTTTT. It specifies CASSEPQAGWAGKLFF. This chain uses TRBV25-1 with TRBJ1-4; no clear D. The V gene lost 2 bases and the J gene lost 10 bases, with 20 bases spanning the gap. Germline-derived CDR1 and CDR2 are MGHDK and SYGVNS. The CDR3 extends over 16 amino acids.

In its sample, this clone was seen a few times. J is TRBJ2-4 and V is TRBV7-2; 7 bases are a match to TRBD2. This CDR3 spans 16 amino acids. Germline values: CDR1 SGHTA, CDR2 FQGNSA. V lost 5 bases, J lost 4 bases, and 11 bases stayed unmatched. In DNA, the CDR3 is TGTGCCAGCAGCCTACGGGGGACTACCGAGAAAAACATTCAGTACTTC. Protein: CASSLRGTTEKNIQYF.

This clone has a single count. In DNA, the CDR3 is TGTGCCAGCAGTTTCATCGGGGGGGGCACAGATACGCAGTATTTT. This sequence encodes CASSFIGGGTDTQYF. The chain carries TRBV11-2 and TRBJ2-3; 8 bases line up with TRBD2. The CDR3 extends over 15 amino acids. Germline V lookup: CDR1 SGHAT, CDR2 FQNNGV. The V gene end was trimmed by 6 bases and the J gene end by 1 base; junction bases not matched to a gene: 6.

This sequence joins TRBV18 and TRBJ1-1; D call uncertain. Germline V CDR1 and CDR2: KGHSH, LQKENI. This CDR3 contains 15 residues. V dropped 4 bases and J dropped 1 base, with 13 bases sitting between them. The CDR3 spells CASSQPRAENTEAFF. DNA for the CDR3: TGTGCCAGCTCACAACCGCGGGCGGAGAACACTGAAGCTTTCTTT.

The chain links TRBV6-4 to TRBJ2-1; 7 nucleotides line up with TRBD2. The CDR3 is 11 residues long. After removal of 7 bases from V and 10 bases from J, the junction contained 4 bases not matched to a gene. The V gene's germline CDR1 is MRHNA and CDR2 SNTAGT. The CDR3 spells CASTNGGEQFF. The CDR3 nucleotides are TGTGCCAGCACTAACGGGGGGGAGCAGTTCTTC.

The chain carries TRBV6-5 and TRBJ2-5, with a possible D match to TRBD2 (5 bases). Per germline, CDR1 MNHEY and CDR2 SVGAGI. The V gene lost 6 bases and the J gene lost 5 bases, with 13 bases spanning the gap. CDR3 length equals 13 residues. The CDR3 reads CASSRGLYETQYF. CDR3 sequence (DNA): TGTGCCAGCAGCCGCGGGTTGTATGAGACCCAGTACTTC.

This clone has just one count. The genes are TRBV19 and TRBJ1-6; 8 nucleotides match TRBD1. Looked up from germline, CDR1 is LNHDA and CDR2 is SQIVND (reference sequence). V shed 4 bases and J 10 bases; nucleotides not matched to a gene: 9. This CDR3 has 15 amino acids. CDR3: CASSTVDRGHSPLHF. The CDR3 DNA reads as TGTGCCAGTAGTACCGTCGACAGGGGCCACTCACCCCTCCACTTT.

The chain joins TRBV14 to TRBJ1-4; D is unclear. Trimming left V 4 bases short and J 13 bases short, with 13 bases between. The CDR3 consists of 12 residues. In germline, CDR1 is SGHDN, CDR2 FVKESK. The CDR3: CASSRVSGVLFF. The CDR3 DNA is TGTGCCAGCAGCCGGGTGTCAGGCGTACTGTTTTTT. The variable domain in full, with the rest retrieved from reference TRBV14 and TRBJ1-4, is EAGVTQFPSHSVIEKGQTVTLRCDPISGHDNLYWYRRVMGKEIKFLLHFVKESKQDESGMPNNRFLAERTGGTYSTLKVQPAELEDSGVYFCASSRVSGVLFFGSGTQLSVL.

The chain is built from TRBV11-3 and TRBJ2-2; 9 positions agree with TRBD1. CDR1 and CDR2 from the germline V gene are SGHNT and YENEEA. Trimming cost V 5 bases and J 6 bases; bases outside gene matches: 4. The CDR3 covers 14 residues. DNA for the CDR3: TGTGCCAGCAGCATGGGACAGGGAGCCGGGGAGCTGTTTTTT. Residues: CASSMGQGAGELFF. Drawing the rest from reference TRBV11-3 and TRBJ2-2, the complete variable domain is EAGVVQSPRYKIIEKKQPVAFWCNPISGHNTLYWYLQNLGQGPELLIRYENEEAVDDSQLPKDRFSAERLKGVDSTLKIQPAELGDSAVYLCASSMGQGAGELFFGEGSRLTVL.

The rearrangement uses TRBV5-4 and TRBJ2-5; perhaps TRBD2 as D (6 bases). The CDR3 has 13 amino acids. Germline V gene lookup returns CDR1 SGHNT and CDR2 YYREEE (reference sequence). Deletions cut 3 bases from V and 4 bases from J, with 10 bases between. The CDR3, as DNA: TGTGCCAGCAGCTGGGGGGTTGGAGAGACCCAGTACTTC. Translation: CASSWGVGETQYF.